The next 22 T cell receptor beta chains were all read from a single sample in a study of T cell repertoires in cytomegalovirus infection. From the reads, TCRdb called clonotypes with MiXCR, one entry per CDR3 protein. Here the sample spans 150,000 to 200,000 distinct CDR3 sequences, roughly 27% being singletons. The sequencing input was PBMCs. The receptors originated from a human donor in good health (CMV status not recorded). Some clones in this sample may be carry-over from other donors' samples.

This clonotype was recorded many times. The V call is TRBV7-2, the J call TRBJ1-1; TRBD1 might be the D (6 bases). V lost 5 bases to trimming and J lost 6 bases, with 16 bases between them. CDR3 length: 14 amino acids. The germline CDR1 and CDR2 sequences are SGHTA and FQGNSA. CDR3 coding DNA: TGTGCCAGCAGCCCTCGGGGGGGCAAGTCTGAAGCTTTCTTT. The encoded protein is CASSPRGGKSEAFF.

The chain uses TRBV7-2 and TRBJ2-5, with 15 bases aligning to TRBD2. The length of the CDR3 is 16 residues. Looked up from germline, CDR1 is SGHTA and CDR2 is FQGNSA. The J segment lost 2 bases and the V segment lost 4 bases, leaving 2 bases of the junction unmatched. The CDR3 DNA reads as TGTGCCAGCAGCTCGGGACTAGCGGGGGGTCAAGAGACCCAGTACTTC. As protein: CASSSGLAGGQETQYF.

This clonotype occurred once. This chain joins TRBV29-1 and TRBJ1-2; weak D call: TRBD1 (5 bases). The CDR3 contains 13 residues. Germline V gene data show CDR1 as SQVTM and CDR2 as ANQGSEA. CDR3 in DNA: TGCAGTGCCTCGGCTCAAGGGGTCGGTGGCTACACCTTC. Protein: CSASAQGVGGYTF.

This chain joins TRBV6-2 or TRBV6-3 and TRBJ1-2, with D possibly being TRBD1 (5 bases). This CDR3 has 15 amino acids. Germline assignment: CDR1 MNHEY and CDR2 SVGEGT. V lost 5 bases to trimming and J lost 8 bases, with 21 bases between them. CDR3 region: CASSVEGKPGNGYTF. The CDR3 bases are TGTGCCAGCAGTGTCGAGGGAAAACCAGGGAACGGCTACACCTTC.

Many counts were recorded for this clonotype. The gene calls are TRBV7-3 and TRBJ1-5; unclear D gene. Trimming removed 5 bases at V and 4 bases at J, with 9 bases between. CDR1 SGHTA and CDR2 FQGTGA come from the germline V gene. This CDR3 has 13 residues. The CDR3 loop is CASSLSGNQPQHF. Written as DNA, the CDR3 is TGTGCCAGCAGCCTGTCGGGGAATCAGCCCCAGCATTTT.

This clonotype was picked up many times. The genes are TRBV2 and TRBJ1-1; D is undetermined. Germline V lookup: CDR1 SNHLY, CDR2 FYNNEI. The CDR3 consists of 12 residues. Trimming removed 8 bases at V and 1 base at J, with 8 bases between. The CDR3 region is CASGAENTEAFF. CDR3 sequence (DNA): TGTGCCAGCGGAGCGGAGAACACTGAAGCTTTCTTT.

This clonotype has just a few counts. The chain recombines TRBV2 with TRBJ1-5, with a tentative D call TRBD1 (6 bases). The CDR3 totals 15 residues. The germline CDR1 and CDR2 sequences are SNHLY and FYNNEI. Trimming cost V 6 bases and J 5 bases, with 17 bases left between them. CDR3 sequence (DNA): TGTGCCAGCAGCCCGTTCACAGGGTTCGATCAGCCCCAGCATTTT. As protein: CASSPFTGFDQPQHF. Together with reference TRBV2 and TRBJ1-5, the CDR3 gives the full variable domain: EPEVTQTPSHQVTQMGQEVILRCVPISNHLYFYWYRQILGQKVEFLVSFYNNEISEKSEIFDDQFSVERPDGSNFTLKIRSTKLEDSAMYFCASSPFTGFDQPQHFGDGTRLSIL.

The chain couples TRBV19 to TRBJ1-1; D is undetermined. Per the germline V gene, CDR1 is LNHDA and CDR2 is SQIVND (reference sequence). The ends were cut back, 5 bases at V and 4 bases at J, with 11 bases in the middle. The CDR3 runs 13 residues. The CDR3 loop reads CASSVDVATEAFF. The CDR3 region has the DNA TGTGCCAGTAGTGTGGACGTTGCCACTGAAGCTTTCTTT.

Here the CDR3 DNA reads TGTGCCAGCAGTGACTCCGGGGCCGGGGACTACGAGCAGTACTTC. As protein: CASSDSGAGDYEQYF. V is TRBV6-4 and J is TRBJ2-7; D tentatively fits TRBD1 or TRBD2 (5 bases each). CDR3 length: 15 amino acids. V was pared by 0 bases and J by 3 bases, with 12 bases between. Germline V gene sequence: CDR1 MRHNA, CDR2 SNTAGT.

This clonotype was counted only a few times. The chain combines TRBV7-2 with TRBJ2-2; no clear D. Germline V gene data show CDR1 as SGHTA and CDR2 as FQGNSA. V shed 5 bases and J shed 4 bases, with 8 bases lying between them. This CDR3 region has 13 residues. The CDR3 DNA reads TGTGCCAGCAGCCGCCTACCCACCGGGGAGCTGTTTTTT. Encoded protein: CASSRLPTGELFF.

This clonotype was seen ten or more times. V and J are TRBV7-6 and TRBJ2-7, with D perhaps TRBD1 (6 bases). Germline CDR1 reads SGHVS; CDR2 reads FNYEAQ. The CDR3 has 15 residues. The ends were cut back, 5 bases at V and 2 bases at J, with 16 bases in the middle. CDR3 nucleotide sequence: TGTGCCAGCAGCCCCCTCCAGGGGATCACCTACGAGCAGTACTTC. Amino acid sequence: CASSPLQGITYEQYF.

The table lists this clonotype with a few counts. This sequence joins TRBV9 and TRBJ1-3; D may be TRBD1 (5 bases). The CDR3 runs 14 residues. From germline, CDR1 is SGDLS and CDR2 YYNGEE. V lost 4 bases, J lost 4 bases, and 12 bases lay in between. The CDR3 reads CASSPGAQGNTIYF. CDR3 bases: TGTGCCAGCAGCCCTGGGGCGCAAGGAAACACCATATATTTT.

About this clonotype: One end of the junction does not line up with germline, which may come from a read error. The chain couples TRBV2 to TRBJ2-7, with no clear D. CDR1 is SNHLY, CDR2 FYNNEI, per germline. The CDR3 is 12 amino acids. CDR3 residues: CASRETEMSWNF. The CDR3 DNA reads TGTGCCAGCAGGGAGACTGAAATGAGTTGGAACTTC.

Turning to this clonotype: One end of the junction varies from germline; a read error may be responsible. The chain has TRBV5-5 and TRBJ2-7, with D perhaps assigned TRBD1 or TRBD2 (7 bases each). CDR1 is SGHKS and CDR2 is YYEKEE in the germline V gene (reference sequence). This CDR3 is built from 12 residues. For the CDR3, the DNA is TGTGCCAGCAGCACCCAGGGGGGGGAGCGGTACTTC. Translated: CASSTQGGERYF.

Turning to this clonotype: At one boundary the junction diverges from the germline segment, which might be a read error. J is TRBJ2-3 and V is TRBV7-6; D remains ambiguous. The CDR3 is 12 amino acids. From germline, CDR1 is SGHVS and CDR2 FNYEAQ. This chain's CDR3 is CASSLNQDMQYF. CDR3 DNA: TGTGCCAGCAGCTTAAATCAAGATATGCAGTATTTT. Together with reference TRBV7-6 and TRBJ2-3, the CDR3 gives the full variable domain: GAGVSQSPRYKVTKRGQDVALRCDPISGHVSLYWYRQALGQGPEFLTYFNYEAQQDKSGLPNDRFSAERPEGSISTLTIQRTEQRDSAMYRCASSLNQDMQYFGPGTRLTVL.

V usage is TRBV20-1 and J usage is TRBJ1-2; the match to TRBD1 covers 8 bases. V was clipped by 0 bases and J by 4 bases; unmatched bases: 7. This CDR3 is built from 15 residues. Germline CDR1 and CDR2: DFQATT and SNEGSKA (reference sequence). CDR3 residues: CSARDTATGGYGYTF. DNA of the CDR3: TGCAGTGCTAGAGATACCGCTACAGGGGGCTATGGCTACACCTTC.

This chain uses TRBV7-3 with TRBJ2-1, with a possible D match to TRBD1 (6 bases). This CDR3 spans 15 amino acids. Germline CDR1 is SGHTA and CDR2 is FQGTGA. Trimming took 4 bases from V and 8 from J, leaving 18 bases between them. The CDR3 loop reads CASSSQGAARDEQFF. DNA of the CDR3: TGTGCCAGCAGCTCACAGGGTGCGGCTAGGGATGAGCAGTTCTTC.

This clonotype was detected only a few times. This sequence joins TRBV6-1 and TRBJ1-1; D might be TRBD1 (5 bases). V gave up 6 bases and J gave up 7 bases, with 21 bases separating them. Germline V gene data show CDR1 as MNHNS and CDR2 as SASEGT. There are 15 residues in the CDR3. CDR3 DNA sequence: TGTGCCAGCAGCGCTGGGGAGGGAAACAGGCATGAAGCTTTCTTT. Residues: CASSAGEGNRHEAFF.

This clonotype came up a few times. V and J are TRBV7-2 and TRBJ1-1; D is ambiguous. V lost 5 bases and J lost 8, with 15 bases in between. Germline V gene data show CDR1 as SGHTA and CDR2 as FQGNSA. The CDR3 extends over 13 amino acids. The CDR3 sequence: CASSPSDGQEAFF. CDR3 sequence (DNA): TGTGCCAGCAGCCCGTCGGACGGGCAGGAAGCTTTCTTT.

The chain combines TRBV5-6 with TRBJ1-4; 9 bases agree with TRBD1. Germline CDR1 and CDR2: SGHDT and YYEEEE. V lost 4 bases, J lost 10 bases, and 14 bases stayed unmatched. The CDR3 sequence is 16 residues long. CDR3 sequence reads: CASSPRDRASTGKLFF. CDR3 in DNA: TGTGCCAGCAGCCCCCGGGACAGGGCTTCCACGGGAAAACTGTTTTTT. Complete variable domain (other parts from reference TRBV5-6 and TRBJ1-4): DAGVTQSPTHLIKTRGQQVTLRCSPKSGHDTVSWYQQALGQGPQFIFQYYEEEERQRGNFPDRFSGHQFPNYSSELNVNALLLGDSALYLCASSPRDRASTGKLFFGSGTQLSVL.

This clonotype was observed a handful of times. The gene calls are TRBV5-1 and TRBJ2-1; 12 nucleotides match TRBD1. CDR3 size: 19 residues. Germline lookup yields CDR1 SGHRS and CDR2 YFSETQ. The V gene end was trimmed by 3 bases and the J gene end by 8 bases; junction bases not matched to a gene: 18. The CDR3 loop reads CASSYPMSSRDRGLDEQFF. The DNA of the CDR3 is TGCGCCAGCAGCTACCCAATGTCTAGTAGGGACAGGGGGCTCGATGAGCAGTTCTTC.

This clonotype was counted only a few times. This sequence joins TRBV6-2 or TRBV6-3 and TRBJ1-3; tentatively, D is TRBD1 (5 bases). Germline assignment: CDR1 MNHEY and CDR2 SVGEGT. V was cut by 5 bases and J by 0 bases, with 14 bases left in between. This CDR3 spans 16 amino acids. Written as DNA, the CDR3 is TGTGCCAGCAGTCGCGGACGGACAAGCTCTGGAAACACCATATATTTT. Encoded protein: CASSRGRTSSGNTIYF.